This passage covers 6 T cell receptor beta chains from one sample sequenced in a study of PD-1 blockade in classical Hodgkin lymphoma (dated by TCRdb to the early 2020s). The sample's time point label, in plain terms: cycle 2 day 1 (C2D1) of nivolumab. Every trial patient had relapsed after autologous stem cell transplantation, and cohorts A, B and C differed in prior brentuximab vedotin exposure. Library preparation employed the immunoSEQ multiplex PCR assay. This is the immuneACCESS table as TCRdb keeps it, with only in-frame sequences that have V and J called. A part of the clones is gone; compared with another copy, unresolved V genes explain less than half, and the rest is unexplained. This sample comprises about 94,000 clones, nearly 90% of them detected only once. Around 10% of the sample goes to the ten largest clones. Sequencing was performed on peripheral blood mononuclear cells (PBMCs), taken before the second cycle of nivolumab. The receptors here all came from a human donor with classical Hodgkin lymphoma.

The rearrangement links TRBV28 to TRBJ1-1; D unresolved. Germline V gene sequence: CDR1 MDHEN, CDR2 SYDVKM. The V end lost 3 bases, the J end lost 1 base, and 12 bases lay between the germline ends. This CDR3 has 15 amino acids. Written as DNA, the CDR3 is TGTGCCAGCAGTTTTCTTGGCGGATCGAACACTGAAGCTTTCTTT. The encoded protein is CASSFLGGSNTEAFF. The variable domain in full, with the rest retrieved from reference TRBV28 and TRBJ1-1, is DVKVTQSSRYLVKRTGEKVFLECVQDMDHENMFWYRQDPGLGLRLIYFSYDVKMKEKGDIPEGYSVSREKKERFSLILESASTNQTSMYLCASSFLGGSNTEAFFGQGTRLTVV.

V and J are TRBV2 and TRBJ2-1; D gene unclear. Trimming removed 4 bases from V and 4 bases from J, with 8 bases in between. Germline CDR1 SNHLY, CDR2 FYNNEI. The CDR3 extends over 13 amino acids. The CDR3 DNA is TGTGCCAGCAGTGTAATTGGGTACAATGAGCAGTTCTTC. Translation gives CASSVIGYNEQFF. Using reference TRBV2 and TRBJ2-1 for the parts outside the CDR3, the full variable domain is EPEVTQTPSHQVTQMGQEVILRCVPISNHLYFYWYRQILGQKVEFLVSFYNNEISEKSEIFDDQFSVERPDGSNFTLKIRSTKLEDSAMYFCASSVIGYNEQFFGPGTRLTVL.

The CDR3: CASSTDRGTGELFF. In DNA form, the CDR3 reads TGTGCCAGCAGCACCGACAGGGGGACCGGGGAGCTGTTTTTT. The gene calls are TRBV7-8 and TRBJ2-2, with TRBD1 matching over 9 bases. This CDR3 region has 14 residues. The V gene end was trimmed by 5 bases and the J gene end by 5 bases; junction bases not matched to a gene: 3. Germline assignment: CDR1 SGHVS and CDR2 FQNEAQ. Based on the CDR3 plus reference TRBV7-8 and TRBJ2-2, the full variable domain is GAGVSQSPRYKVAKRGQDVALRCDPISGHVSLFWYQQALGQGPEFLTYFQNEAQLDKSGLPSDRFFAERPEGSVSTLKIQRTQQEDSAVYLCASSTDRGTGELFFGEGSRLTVL.

The chain uses TRBV10-3 and TRBJ1-2; maybe TRBD1 (6 bases). V lost 3 bases, J lost 4 bases, and 9 bases lay in between. Looked up from germline, CDR1 is ENHRY and CDR2 is SYGVKD. CDR3 length: 13 amino acids. CDR3 in amino acids: CAISDGGVYGYTF. CDR3 bases: TGTGCCATCAGTGATGGGGGCGTCTATGGCTACACCTTC.

The chain links TRBV10-3 to TRBJ2-1; 7 bases are shared with TRBD1. In germline, CDR1 is ENHRY, CDR2 SYGVKD. The CDR3 is made up of 17 amino acids. After removal of 0 bases from V and 4 bases from J, the junction contained 9 bases not matched to a gene. The CDR3 protein is CAISESPDRKTYNEQFF. The CDR3 coding sequence is TGTGCCATCAGTGAGTCCCCGGACAGGAAAACATACAATGAGCAGTTCTTC.

The CDR3 loop reads CASSLAGEQYF. The CDR3 DNA is TGTGCCAGCAGCTTAGCGGGCGAGCAGTACTTC. V gene TRBV5-6 combines with J gene TRBJ2-7, with TRBD2 as a possible D gene (6 bases). V was cut by 2 bases and J by 6 bases, with 6 bases left in between. The CDR3 is 11 amino acids. Germline CDR1 and CDR2: SGHDT and YYEEEE.